This T cell receptor beta chain was retrieved from a study of shared clonotypes between healthy human individuals. Study-wide results and caveats: The four-donor shared clonotypes exceeded non-shared clonotypes in generation probability, with non-shared ones scoring lower.

This clone was observed a single time. The antigen is undetermined. The assay was immunoSEQ multiplex PCR, and TCRdb's table has in-frame clones only and misses some. The sample has about 600,000 clones, roughly 97% seen once. This clonotype originated in a woman in her 30s in good health. Sequenced material: naive CD4+ T cells sorted from blood. The subset is: CD45RA+ positively selected.

The CDR3 sequence is CASSDKDVIQPQHF. CDR3 DNA: TGTGCCAGCAGTGACAAGGACGTCATCCAGCCCCAGCATTTT. The chain is built from TRBV6-1 and TRBJ1-5; D not certain. The ends were cut back, 3 bases at V and 7 bases at J, with 13 bases in the middle. The germline gives CDR1 MNHNS, CDR2 SASEGT. This CDR3 is 14 amino acids long.